This TCR beta chain was recorded in a study of cytomegalovirus exposure and HLA in healthy donors. Study results and limitations: Some V segments could not be told apart, so they were left out, TRBV6-2 and TRBV6-3 among them.

The PCR contained 60 Vbeta and 13 Jbeta primers. Sequencing used immunoSEQ multiplex PCR; TCRdb keeps in-frame clones, though not all of them. Of more than 85,000 clones in the sample, about 70% were seen once. Concerning this clone itself: Its target is unknown.

The CDR3 loop spans 15 amino acids. Germline V gives CDR1 LNHDA, CDR2 SQIVND (reference sequence). V was shortened by 4 bases and J by 2 bases, with 15 bases between the two germline ends. This chain joins TRBV19 and TRBJ2-7; perhaps TRBD1 as D (6 bases). This receptor was identified in a man aged 25-45 years in good health and CMV-seronegative. Sequenced: PBMCs. The DNA of the CDR3 is TGTGCCAGTAGTAGAAAACAGGGAGTCACCTACGAGCAGTACTTC. It is translated as CASSRKQGVTYEQYF.